The rows below give T cell receptor beta chains drawn from one sample of a study of blood T cell repertoires in COVID-19. Data came from immunoSEQ multiplex PCR; TCRdb stores just in-frame clones and leaves some out. The data contain 200,000 to 250,000 clones, approximately 87% of them seen just once; the ten biggest clones take up about 3.1%. Sequencing was done on a sample of PBMCs or T cells enriched from blood (not recorded which). Receptors originate from a woman in her forties or fifties in a cohort exposed to, infected with or recovered from COVID-19 (not recorded which). Both conserved end residues are part of each CDR3. Fields, in order: V gene, J gene, CDR3 protein.

TRBV5-1	TRBJ1-1	CASSLGGGLKNTEAFF
TRBV28	TRBJ2-1	CASSGLAGNSYNEQFF
TRBV7-8	TRBJ1-2	CASSFGQFSTYGYTF
TRBV6-2/TRBV6-3	TRBJ1-2	CASSYVVVDYGYTF
TRBV28	TRBJ2-4	CASSLFRRGIQYF
TRBV4-2	TRBJ1-1	CASSPGRTEAFF
TRBV4-2	TRBJ2-7	CASSQDWAQGRVDEQYF
TRBV10-3	TRBJ1-1	CAISRGTEAFF
TRBV5-4	TRBJ1-6	CASSLDQGADSPLHF
TRBV28	TRBJ1-3	CASRETGTGRVSGNTIYF
TRBV5-1	TRBJ1-2	CASSYGTPLNYGYTF
TRBV9	TRBJ2-5	CASSVEAQGETQYF
TRBV5-1	TRBJ1-1	CASSLDKGAWTEAFF
TRBV30	TRBJ1-1	CAWASRGRTMGTEAFF
TRBV5-1	TRBJ1-4	CASSLVAGAYNEKLFF
TRBV5-5	TRBJ2-2	CASSPGTTNTGELFF